Below, 7 T cell receptor beta chains from the same sample are listed, as sequenced in a study of blood T cell repertoires in COVID-19. Data came from immunoSEQ multiplex PCR; TCRdb stores just in-frame clones and leaves some out. The sample holds 250,000 to 350,000 clones, around 91% seen once. The specimen was PBMCs or T cells enriched from blood (not recorded which). These receptors all come from a woman under 30 who had recovered from COVID-19.

The CDR3 nucleotides are TGTGCCATCAGTGACCCCGACAGGGCGGGAAATCAGCCCCAGCATTTT. Its protein is CAISDPDRAGNQPQHF. The chain employs TRBV10-3 and TRBJ1-5, with TRBD1 matching over 7 bases. This CDR3 comprises 16 residues. Trimming at V came to 3 bases and at J to 4 bases, leaving 9 bases not matched to a gene. Looked up from germline, CDR1 is ENHRY and CDR2 is SYGVKD.

V usage is TRBV7-2 and J usage is TRBJ1-3; D not certain. Trimming pared 0 bases from V and 4 bases from J, leaving 10 bases between. CDR1 SGHTA and CDR2 FQGNSA come from the germline V gene. The CDR3 is 15 amino acids. The CDR3 coding sequence is TGTGCCAGCAGCTTAGCCCGGGTTCCCGGAAACACCATATATTTT. This translates into CASSLARVPGNTIYF.

V and J are TRBV12-3 or TRBV12-4 and TRBJ2-5; D remains unclear. V lost 6 bases and J lost 7, with 9 bases in between. The CDR3 is 11 amino acids. In DNA form, the CDR3 reads TGTGCCAGCAGCCCTTCCCGGACCCAGTACTTC. It specifies CASSPSRTQYF.

The rearrangement uses TRBV9 and TRBJ2-5; maybe TRBD1 (6 bases). Germline-derived CDR1 and CDR2 are SGDLS and YYNGEE. The CDR3 totals 14 residues. With 0 bases removed from V and 4 bases from J, the gap between germline ends came to 10 bases. The CDR3 protein is CASSVGLGGETQYF. The CDR3 DNA follows: TGTGCCAGCAGCGTAGGTCTAGGGGGAGAGACCCAGTACTTC. Variable domain in full (rest from reference TRBV9 and TRBJ2-5): DSGVTQTPKHLITATGQRVTLRCSPRSGDLSVYWYQQSLDQGLQFLIQYYNGEERAKGNILERFSAQQFPDLHSELNLSSLELGDSALYFCASSVGLGGETQYFGPGTRLLVL.

The chain uses TRBV10-3 and TRBJ1-6; D unclear. CDR1 ENHRY and CDR2 SYGVKD come from the germline V gene. CDR3 length: 14 residues. V was cut by 0 bases and J by 5 bases, with 5 bases left in between. CDR3 bases: TGTGCCATCAGTGAGTCGTACAATAATTCACCCCTCCACTTT. Translated, it gives CAISESYNNSPLHF.

The chain joins TRBV11-2 to TRBJ2-7; maybe TRBD1 (5 bases). Trimming shortened V by 1 base and J by 3 bases, and 7 bases separated the two germline ends. This CDR3 is built from 13 residues. Germline values: CDR1 SGHAT, CDR2 FQNNGV. The CDR3 is CASSLARGYEQYF. Here the CDR3 DNA reads TGTGCCAGCAGCTTAGCAAGGGGCTACGAGCAGTACTTC.

V usage is TRBV5-1 and J usage is TRBJ2-5, with TRBD1 identical over 7 bases. Unmatched junction bases numbered 7, after V lost 3 bases and J lost 2 bases. This CDR3 has 15 amino acids. The germline CDR1 and CDR2 sequences are SGHRS and YFSETQ. Here the CDR3 DNA reads TGCGCCAGCAGCTGGACTGGACAGGTGCAAGAGACCCAGTACTTC. Its translation is CASSWTGQVQETQYF.